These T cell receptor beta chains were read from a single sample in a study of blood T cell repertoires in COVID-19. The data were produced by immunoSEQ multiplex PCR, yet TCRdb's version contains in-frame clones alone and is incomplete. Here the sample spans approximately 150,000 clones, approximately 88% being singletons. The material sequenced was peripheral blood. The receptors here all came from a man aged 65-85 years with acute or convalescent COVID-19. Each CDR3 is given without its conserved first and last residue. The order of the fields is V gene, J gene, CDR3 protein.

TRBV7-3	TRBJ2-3	ASSLTAYSTDTQY
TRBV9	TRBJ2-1	ASSVAVGGTLNNEQF
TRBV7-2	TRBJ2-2	ASSQGFRTGELF
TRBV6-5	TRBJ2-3	ASSSSGGLADTQY
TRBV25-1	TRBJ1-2	ASSARQGSIYGYT
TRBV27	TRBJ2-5	ASSLSSGTSGSETQY
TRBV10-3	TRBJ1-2	AISETDYGYT
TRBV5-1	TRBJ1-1	ASSSTDMNTEAF
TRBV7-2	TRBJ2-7	ASSLGLADYYEQY
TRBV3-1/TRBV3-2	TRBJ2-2	ASSQDALAGASTGELF
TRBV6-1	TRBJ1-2	ASSEVEPYGYT
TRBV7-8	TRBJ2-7	ASSLAGGGYEQY
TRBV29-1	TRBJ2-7	SAGRSGEQY
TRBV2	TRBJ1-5	ASSDGGGEKPQH
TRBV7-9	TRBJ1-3	ASSSPVGQDFSSGNTIY
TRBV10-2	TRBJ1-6	ASSESTQGSSPLH
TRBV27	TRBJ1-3	ASSLRPGGNTIY
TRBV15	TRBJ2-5	ATSRSSERRETQY
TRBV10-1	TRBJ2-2	ASSPSPAGELF
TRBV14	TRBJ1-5	ASSLPLPHQPQH
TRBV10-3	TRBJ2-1	AIRDSSGTSYNEQF
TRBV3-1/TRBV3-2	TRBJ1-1	ASSQVLYTEAF
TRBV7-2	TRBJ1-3	ASSLGWMGRETIY
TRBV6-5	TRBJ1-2	ASNQGQGASD
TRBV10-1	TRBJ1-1	ASSESGANTEAF
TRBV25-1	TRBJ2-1	ASSEWGGSYNEQF
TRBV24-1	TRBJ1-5	ATSRTGDNQPQH
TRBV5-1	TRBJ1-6	ASSPGGDSERPLH
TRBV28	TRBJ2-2	ASSLSDRGRTGELF
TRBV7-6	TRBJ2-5	ASSIRPTGEGTQY
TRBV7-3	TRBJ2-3	ASSLWSSGSTDTQY
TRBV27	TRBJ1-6	ASSFGLRGSYNSPLH
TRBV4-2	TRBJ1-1	ASSQVAGYTEAF
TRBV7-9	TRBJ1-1	ASSPGGMNTEAF
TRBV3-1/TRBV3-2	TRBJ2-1	ASSHSLAGGRGEQF
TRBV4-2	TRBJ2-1	ASSLSGAGVSYEQF
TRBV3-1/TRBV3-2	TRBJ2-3	ASTAYLGGGGDTQY
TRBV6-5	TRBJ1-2	ASSYAGPRGYT
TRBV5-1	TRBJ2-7	ASSLATASGNEQY
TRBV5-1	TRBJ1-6	ASSLGPGYNSPLH
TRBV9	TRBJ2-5	ASSVTGSGAETQY
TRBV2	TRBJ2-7	ASTQQGSSYEQY
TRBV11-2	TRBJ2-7	ASSLRAGGPYEQY
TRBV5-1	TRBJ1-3	ASSWGQGDSNTIY
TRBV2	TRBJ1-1	ASILQLNTEAF
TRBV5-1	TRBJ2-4	ASSSGDIQY
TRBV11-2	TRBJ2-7	ASSPNVGGESGEQY
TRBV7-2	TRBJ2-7	ASSLEGASGSYEQY
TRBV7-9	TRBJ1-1	ASSSTTVTEAF
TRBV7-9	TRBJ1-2	ASSPGTGYGYT
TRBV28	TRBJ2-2	ASGETGTSNTGELF
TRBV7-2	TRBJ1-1	ASSLVQGQAF
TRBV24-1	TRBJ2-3	ATSDFLAPSTDTQY
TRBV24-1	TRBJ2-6	ATSASGANVLT
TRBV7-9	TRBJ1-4	ASSPQGAKEKLF
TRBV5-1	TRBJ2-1	ASSLGASGSAYNEQF
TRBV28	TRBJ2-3	ASSFGFRGTDTQY